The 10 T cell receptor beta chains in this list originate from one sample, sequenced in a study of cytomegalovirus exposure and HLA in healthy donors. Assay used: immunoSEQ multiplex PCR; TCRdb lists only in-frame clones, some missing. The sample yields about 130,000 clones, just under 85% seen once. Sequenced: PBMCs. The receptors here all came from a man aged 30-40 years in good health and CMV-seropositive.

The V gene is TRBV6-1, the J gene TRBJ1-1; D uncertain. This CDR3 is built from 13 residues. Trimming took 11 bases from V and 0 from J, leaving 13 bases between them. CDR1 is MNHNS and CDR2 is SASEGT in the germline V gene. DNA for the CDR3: TGTGCCGGAAGCGACCAGATGAACACTGAAGCTTTCTTT. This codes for CAGSDQMNTEAFF.

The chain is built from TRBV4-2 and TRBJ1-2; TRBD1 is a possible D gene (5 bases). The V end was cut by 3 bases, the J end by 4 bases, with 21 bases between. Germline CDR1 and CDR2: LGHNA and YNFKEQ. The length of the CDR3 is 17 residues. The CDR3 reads CASSHGGDANLFYGYTF. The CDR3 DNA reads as TGTGCCAGCAGCCACGGAGGGGACGCTAATCTTTTCTATGGCTACACCTTC.

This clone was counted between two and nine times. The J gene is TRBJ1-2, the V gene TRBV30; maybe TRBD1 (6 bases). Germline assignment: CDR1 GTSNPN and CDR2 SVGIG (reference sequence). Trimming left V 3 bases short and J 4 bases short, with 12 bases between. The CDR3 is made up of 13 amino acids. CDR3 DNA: TGTGCCTGGAGCATACAGGGTATCTATGGCTACACCTTC. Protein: CAWSIQGIYGYTF.

CDR3 DNA sequence: TGCAGCGTTGAGGATGGGGCAGAGGTCTACGAGCAGTACTTC. It encodes CSVEDGAEVYEQYF. The chain uses TRBV29-1 and TRBJ2-7; maybe TRBD1 (5 bases). This CDR3 spans 14 amino acids. The V and J ends lost 3 bases and 3 bases respectively, with 15 bases between them. Germline V gene sequence: CDR1 SQVTM, CDR2 ANQGSEA.

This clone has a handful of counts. CDR3 loop: CASSVSRGVREQYF. The DNA of the CDR3 is TGTGCCAGCAGTGTTAGCCGGGGGGTTAGGGAGCAGTACTTC. The chain uses TRBV2 and TRBJ2-7, with 7 nucleotides matching TRBD2. V shed 4 bases, J shed 7 bases, and the junction held 10 bases outside the gene matches. The CDR3 extends over 14 amino acids. Germline CDR1 and CDR2: SNHLY and FYNNEI.

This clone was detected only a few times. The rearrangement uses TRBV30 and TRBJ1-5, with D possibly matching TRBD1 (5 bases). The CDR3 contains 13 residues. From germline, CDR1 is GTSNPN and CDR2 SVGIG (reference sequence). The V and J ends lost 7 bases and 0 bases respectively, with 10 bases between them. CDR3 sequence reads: CAFSGISNQPQHF. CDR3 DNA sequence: TGTGCCTTTTCAGGGATTAGCAATCAGCCCCAGCATTTT.

The CDR3 is CASSSPRGGGSYNEQFF. CDR3 DNA: TGTGCCAGCAGCTCTCCGCGGGGGGGTGGGAGTTACAATGAGCAGTTCTTC. This chain joins TRBV28 and TRBJ2-1; 9 bases map to TRBD2. CDR3 length: 17 residues. The V gene's germline CDR1 is MDHEN and CDR2 SYDVKM. Trimming at V came to 6 bases and at J to 4 bases, leaving 13 bases not matched to a gene.

CDR3 sequence: CASSQGASGRGPYEQYF. The DNA for the CDR3 is TGCGCCAGCAGCCAAGGGGCCTCAGGCAGGGGGCCTTACGAGCAGTACTTC. The genes are TRBV4-3 and TRBJ2-7; 8 positions agree with TRBD1. Germline CDR1 is LGHNA and CDR2 is YSLEER. Trimming took 1 base from V and 4 from J; bases not matched to a gene: 12. There are 17 residues in the CDR3.

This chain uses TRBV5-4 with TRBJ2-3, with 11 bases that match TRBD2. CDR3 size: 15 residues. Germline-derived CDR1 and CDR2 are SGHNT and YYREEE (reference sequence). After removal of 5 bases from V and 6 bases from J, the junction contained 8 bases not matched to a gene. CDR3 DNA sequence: TGTGCCAGCAGGATTAGCGGGGGGGCTTCGGATACGCAGTATTTT. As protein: CASRISGGASDTQYF.

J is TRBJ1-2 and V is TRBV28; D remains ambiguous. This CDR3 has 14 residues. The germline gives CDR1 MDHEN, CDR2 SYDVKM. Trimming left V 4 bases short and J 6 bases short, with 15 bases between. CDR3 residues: CASSSLMEADGYTF. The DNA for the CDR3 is TGTGCCAGCAGTTCCCTGATGGAGGCGGATGGCTACACCTTC.